The T cell receptor (beta chain) described here comes from a study of shared clonotypes between healthy human individuals. Measured with immunoSEQ multiplex PCR; TCRdb has only the in-frame clones, and not every one. In the table there are roughly 1,100,000 clones, 65% to 80% of which are singletons. This CDR3 is built from 16 residues. Germline V lookup: CDR1 SNHLY, CDR2 FYNNEI. V was cut by 2 bases and J by 0 bases, with 8 bases left in between. This rearrangement joins TRBV2 to TRBJ2-6; unclear D gene. The origin of this receptor is a man between 18 and 29 years old in good health. The sequencing input was memory CD4+ T cells sorted from blood. Noted subset: CD45RA-negative fraction. The CDR3, as DNA: TGTGCCAGCAGTGAATCCAGAAGCTCTGGGGCCAACGTCCTGACTTTC. Translated: CASSESRSSGANVLTF.